This T cell receptor beta chain came from a study of cytomegalovirus exposure and HLA in healthy donors. Study context: Unique TCR beta sequences numbering some 120 million came from 190 million or so T cells in an earlier analysis. Out of 398 genotyped donors, around 80% belonged to the Caucasian-associated ancestry cluster.

With regard to this clone: Antigen specificity is unknown.

Study results and limitations: DRB1 had the most TCR associations and HLA-C the fewest, a later analysis found, with rates varying by HLA locus. In a later analysis, TCR beta V- and J-gene trimming showed a link to a missense DCLRE1C variant.

V gave up 6 bases and J gave up 8 bases, with 19 bases separating them. This CDR3 is built from 15 residues. CDR1 is MDHEN, CDR2 SYDVKM, per germline. PCR involved 60 Vbeta and 13 Jbeta primers. Libraries were prepared by immunoSEQ multiplex PCR; TCRdb keeps only in-frame clonotypes and omits some of them. Of around 200,000 clones in the sample, 83% are singletons; the top ten hold around 1.4%. This clonotype was sampled from a girl aged 5 to 17 in good health and CMV-seronegative. The specimen was PBMCs. The chain uses TRBV28 and TRBJ1-4, with D perhaps TRBD1 (5 bases). The CDR3 DNA reads TGTGCCAGCAGACCTAAAAGGGGAGGTGGAGAAAAACTGTTTTTT. Protein sequence: CASRPKRGGGEKLFF.